This T cell receptor (beta chain) originates from a study of T cell responses to AZD1222 COVID-19 vaccine. From germline, CDR1 is LGHNA and CDR2 YSLEER. V was pared by 0 bases and J by 7 bases, with 13 bases between. The CDR3 contains 15 residues. Some clones are missing from TCRdb's copy, which holds only in-frame ones; the method was immunoSEQ multiplex PCR. Seen here are 130,000 or so clones, approximately 90% observed once, and the top ten hold roughly 11%. The chain carries TRBV4-3 and TRBJ2-1; D perhaps matches TRBD2 (5 bases). This sample comprised peripheral blood, obtained on day 0 of MenACWY control vaccination. This TCR came from an adult in good health. As DNA, the CDR3 is TGCGCCAGCAGCCAAGATCGGCTAGCTGGGAATGAGCAGTTCTTC. This translates into CASSQDRLAGNEQFF.